These T cell receptor beta chains were read from a single sample in a study of shared clonotypes between healthy human individuals. TCRdb keeps only in-frame clones here, not all; method: immunoSEQ multiplex PCR. The sample carries about 2.2 million clones, 93% recorded once. Sequencing was carried out using naive CD8+ T cells from PBMCs. These receptors came from a man younger than 35 in good health. Some clones in this sample may be carry-over from other donors' samples. Both conserved end residues are part of each CDR3. A D gene is named only where the DNA matches it firmly. Part of the rows lack a size; the others show once, few, many or a class for expanded clones.

v_gene: TRBV13
j_gene: TRBJ2-7
abundance: .
d_gene: .
CDR3nt: TGTGCCAGCAGCTTGGGAGCCCACGGCGAGCAGTACTTC
CDR3aa: CASSLGAHGEQYF

v_gene: TRBV11-1
j_gene: TRBJ2-7
abundance: .
d_gene: .
CDR3nt: TGTGCCAGCAGCTTTACGGACGCGTCCGAGCAGTACTTC
CDR3aa: CASSFTDASEQYF

v_gene: TRBV7-9
j_gene: TRBJ2-1
abundance: .
d_gene: .
CDR3nt: TGTGCCAGCGTTCAGGAGTTCAATGAGCAGTTCTTC
CDR3aa: CASVQEFNEQFF

v_gene: TRBV9
j_gene: TRBJ2-3
abundance: .
d_gene: TRBD2
CDR3nt: TGTGCCAGCAGCGTCCCTCAAAGACTAGCGGGAGCGGATACGCAGTATTTT
CDR3aa: CASSVPQRLAGADTQYF

v_gene: TRBV4-2
j_gene: TRBJ2-7
abundance: few
d_gene: TRBD2
CDR3nt: TGTGCCAGCAGACCCGGACTAGCGGATTCCTACGAGCAGTACTTC
CDR3aa: CASRPGLADSYEQYF

v_gene: TRBV9
j_gene: TRBJ1-3
abundance: .
d_gene: .
CDR3nt: TGTGCCAGCAGCGTAGAAGGGGGTAATGGAAACACCATATATTTT
CDR3aa: CASSVEGGNGNTIYF

v_gene: TRBV27
j_gene: TRBJ2-7
abundance: once
d_gene: TRBD2
CDR3nt: TGTGCCAGCAGTACCGGGACTAACTCCTACGAGCAGTACTTC
CDR3aa: CASSTGTNSYEQYF

v_gene: TRBV4-1
j_gene: TRBJ1-4
abundance: .
d_gene: .
CDR3nt: TGCGCCAGCAGCCAAGATCTTCGTGGAGACCTGGGTGAAAAACTGTTTTTT
CDR3aa: CASSQDLRGDLGEKLFF

v_gene: TRBV7-9
j_gene: TRBJ2-1
abundance: .
d_gene: TRBD2
CDR3nt: TGTGCCAGCAGCCCAGGAGCAAGGACTAGGGGCAATGAGCAGTTCTTC
CDR3aa: CASSPGARTRGNEQFF

v_gene: TRBV25-1
j_gene: TRBJ2-2
abundance: few
d_gene: TRBD1
CDR3nt: TGTGCCAGCAGTGGGCCGGACAGGGCCTCCGGGGAGCTGTTTTTT
CDR3aa: CASSGPDRASGELFF

v_gene: TRBV19
j_gene: TRBJ2-2
abundance: .
d_gene: .
CDR3nt: TGTGCCAGTAGTATAGCCCCTCCCGACAGGTTTCCCCGCACCGGGGAGCTGTTTTTT
CDR3aa: CASSIAPPDRFPRTGELFF

v_gene: TRBV7-8
j_gene: TRBJ1-2
abundance: .
d_gene: TRBD1
CDR3nt: TGTGCCAGCAGCCCCACGGGGGACAGCCCCTATGGCTACACCTTC
CDR3aa: CASSPTGDSPYGYTF

v_gene: TRBV5-1
j_gene: TRBJ2-3
abundance: .
d_gene: .
CDR3nt: TGCGCCAGCAGCTTGGAGGGAGGAGGGGTTGGCACAGATACGCAGTATTTT
CDR3aa: CASSLEGGGVGTDTQYF

v_gene: TRBV2
j_gene: TRBJ2-1
abundance: .
d_gene: .
CDR3nt: TGTGCCAGCAGCGAAAGGCGACCAAATGAGCAGTTCTTC
CDR3aa: CASSERRPNEQFF

v_gene: TRBV29-1
j_gene: TRBJ2-4
abundance: .
d_gene: .
CDR3nt: TGCAGCGTTGAGGGATGGAGCGCGGAGGTCAAAAACATTCAGTACTTC
CDR3aa: CSVEGWSAEVKNIQYF

v_gene: TRBV7-4
j_gene: TRBJ2-7
abundance: .
d_gene: .
CDR3nt: TGTGCCAGCAGCTTAGGTGGGACACCCCCCTACGAGCAGTACTTC
CDR3aa: CASSLGGTPPYEQYF

v_gene: TRBV19
j_gene: TRBJ1-1
abundance: .
d_gene: TRBD1
CDR3nt: TGTGCCACCATCCCCCATAGGACAGGGGTAAAGAACACTGAAGCTTTCTTT
CDR3aa: CATIPHRTGVKNTEAFF

v_gene: TRBV7-9
j_gene: TRBJ1-1
abundance: once
d_gene: .
CDR3nt: TGTGCCAGCAGCCCTCCCTACGAGGGAGGGGAAGCTTTCTTT
CDR3aa: CASSPPYEGGEAFF

v_gene: TRBV6-4
j_gene: TRBJ2-7
abundance: .
d_gene: .
CDR3nt: TGTGCCAGCAGTGACGTAGGGGGACCAACCTACGAGCAGTACTTC
CDR3aa: CASSDVGGPTYEQYF

v_gene: TRBV7-9
j_gene: TRBJ2-3
abundance: .
d_gene: .
CDR3nt: TGTGCCAGCAGCTTACTAGGGGACTCATCCACAGATACGCAGTATTTT
CDR3aa: CASSLLGDSSTDTQYF

v_gene: TRBV5-1
j_gene: TRBJ2-5
abundance: .
d_gene: TRBD1
CDR3nt: TGCGCCAGCAGCAGTGACAGGGAAGGAGAGACCCAGTACTTC
CDR3aa: CASSSDREGETQYF

v_gene: TRBV5-5
j_gene: TRBJ2-5
abundance: .
d_gene: .
CDR3nt: TGTGCCAGCAGCTTGTCAATGATTGGGCAGGGGAAGACCCAGTACTTC
CDR3aa: CASSLSMIGQGKTQYF

v_gene: TRBV27
j_gene: TRBJ1-2
abundance: .
d_gene: TRBD1
CDR3nt: TGTGCCAGCACGACAGGGTGCCCCCCCTATGGCTACACCTTC
CDR3aa: CASTTGCPPYGYTF

v_gene: TRBV7-3
j_gene: TRBJ2-2
abundance: .
d_gene: TRBD2
CDR3nt: TGTGCCAGCAGCCCACTAGCGGGAGTTAATACCGGGGAGCTGTTTTTT
CDR3aa: CASSPLAGVNTGELFF

v_gene: TRBV27
j_gene: TRBJ2-7
abundance: .
d_gene: .
CDR3nt: TGTGCCAGCAGTTTTCGCGGAACCTACGAGCAGTACTTC
CDR3aa: CASSFRGTYEQYF

v_gene: TRBV9
j_gene: TRBJ1-1
abundance: .
d_gene: .
CDR3nt: TGTGCCAGCGGAGGGTTAAGCCTTTTGAACACTGAAGCTTTCTTT
CDR3aa: CASGGLSLLNTEAFF

v_gene: TRBV28
j_gene: TRBJ1-1
abundance: .
d_gene: .
CDR3nt: TGTGCCAGCAGCACACCGATAGTGAACACTGAAGCTTTCTTT
CDR3aa: CASSTPIVNTEAFF

v_gene: TRBV5-6
j_gene: TRBJ2-1
abundance: .
d_gene: .
CDR3nt: TGTGCCAGCAGCTTGGGGCGGAAGACCTACAATGAGCAGTTCTTC
CDR3aa: CASSLGRKTYNEQFF

v_gene: TRBV9
j_gene: TRBJ2-3
abundance: once
d_gene: .
CDR3nt: TGTGCCAGCAGCGTAGATCCCGTATACCTTAGCACAGATACGCAGTATTTT
CDR3aa: CASSVDPVYLSTDTQYF

v_gene: TRBV28
j_gene: TRBJ2-7
abundance: .
d_gene: .
CDR3nt: TGTGCCAGCAAGCAATCCCCTCTTCGCGAGCAGTACTTC
CDR3aa: CASKQSPLREQYF

v_gene: TRBV28
j_gene: TRBJ1-2
abundance: .
d_gene: TRBD1
CDR3nt: TGTGCCAGCAGTCGGATGGACGGGACAGCCTATGGCTACACCTTC
CDR3aa: CASSRMDGTAYGYTF

v_gene: TRBV28
j_gene: TRBJ2-7
abundance: .
d_gene: .
CDR3nt: TGTGCCAGCAGTTTGGTCGTTGCGGGGGCGAGCGAGCAGTACTTC
CDR3aa: CASSLVVAGASEQYF

v_gene: TRBV27
j_gene: TRBJ1-1
abundance: .
d_gene: .
CDR3nt: TGTGCCAGCAGTTTACAGGGGTGGAACACTGAAGCTTTCTTT
CDR3aa: CASSLQGWNTEAFF

v_gene: TRBV7-9
j_gene: TRBJ2-7
abundance: .
d_gene: .
CDR3nt: TGTGCCAGCAGCTTAGGCATAGAGGGCCCCTACGAGCAGTACTTC
CDR3aa: CASSLGIEGPYEQYF

v_gene: TRBV5-1
j_gene: TRBJ2-5
abundance: .
d_gene: TRBD1
CDR3nt: TGCGCCAGCAGCCGGGACAGGGGCGGACAAGAGACCCAGTACTTC
CDR3aa: CASSRDRGGQETQYF

v_gene: TRBV4-2
j_gene: TRBJ2-5
abundance: .
d_gene: .
CDR3nt: TGTGCCAGCAGCCAAGCAGCCCCCGGGGAGACCCAGTACTTC
CDR3aa: CASSQAAPGETQYF

v_gene: TRBV7-3
j_gene: TRBJ2-1
abundance: .
d_gene: TRBD2
CDR3nt: TGTGCCAGCAGCCATGATCCCTGGCGGGAGGACAATGAGCAGTTCTTC
CDR3aa: CASSHDPWREDNEQFF

v_gene: TRBV9
j_gene: TRBJ2-7
abundance: .
d_gene: .
CDR3nt: TGTGCCAGCAGCGTAGTCGCGGGTCCCACCTACGAGCAGTACTTC
CDR3aa: CASSVVAGPTYEQYF

v_gene: TRBV10-2
j_gene: TRBJ2-7
abundance: .
d_gene: .
CDR3nt: TGCGCCAGCAGTGAGGTGGGGTTCGAGCAGTACTTC
CDR3aa: CASSEVGFEQYF

v_gene: TRBV28
j_gene: TRBJ2-2
abundance: .
d_gene: TRBD2
CDR3nt: TGTGCCAGCAGTTCACAGGGACTAGCTACCATCGGGGAGCTGTTTTTT
CDR3aa: CASSSQGLATIGELFF

v_gene: TRBV7-9
j_gene: TRBJ2-1
abundance: .
d_gene: TRBD2
CDR3nt: TGTGCCAGCAGCGAACGTAGCGGGGGGTACAATGAGCAGTTCTTC
CDR3aa: CASSERSGGYNEQFF

v_gene: TRBV6-6
j_gene: TRBJ2-7
abundance: once
d_gene: TRBD2
CDR3nt: TGTGCCAGCAGCCAGGGGACTAGCGGAGGGGAGCAGTACTTC
CDR3aa: CASSQGTSGGEQYF

v_gene: TRBV9
j_gene: TRBJ1-1
abundance: .
d_gene: .
CDR3nt: TGTGCCAGCAGCCAAGGGAGGGGGAACACTGAAGCTTTCTTT
CDR3aa: CASSQGRGNTEAFF

v_gene: TRBV5-1
j_gene: TRBJ2-1
abundance: .
d_gene: .
CDR3nt: TGCGCCAGCAGTAATGGACCCGGGTACAATGAGCAGTTCTTC
CDR3aa: CASSNGPGYNEQFF

v_gene: TRBV6-5
j_gene: TRBJ1-1
abundance: once
d_gene: TRBD1
CDR3nt: TGTGCCAGCGGGGACAGGGCCATGAACACTGAAGCTTTCTTT
CDR3aa: CASGDRAMNTEAFF